This T cell receptor beta chain was captured in a study of radiotherapy plus CTLA-4 blockade in lung cancer. Findings and limits, study-wide: Clones of tumor-derived TCRs expanded in blood after radiotherapy plus ipilimumab.

Focal radiation plus CTLA-4 blockade with ipilimumab was given to patients with chemo-refractory metastatic non-small-cell lung cancer. TCRdb's copy holds only in-frame clones and misses some; the assay was immunoSEQ multiplex PCR. The sample has about 84,000 clones, 55% to 75% seen once. The CDR3 has 14 residues. Germline V lookup: CDR1 LNHDA, CDR2 SQIVND (reference sequence). V was trimmed by 5 bases and J by 6 bases, leaving 15 bases between them. Points on this clone: The antigen remains unidentified.

The J gene is TRBJ2-3, the V gene TRBV19, with D unclear. The sequencing here drew on peripheral blood, taken from a patient treated with radiotherapy plus ipilimumab. The sequence was obtained from a human donor with non-small cell lung cancer that progressed on radiotherapy plus ipilimumab. CDR3 DNA sequence: TGTGCCAGTAGTCCGGACCATTCGTATGATACGCAGTATTTT. This gives the protein CASSPDHSYDTQYF.